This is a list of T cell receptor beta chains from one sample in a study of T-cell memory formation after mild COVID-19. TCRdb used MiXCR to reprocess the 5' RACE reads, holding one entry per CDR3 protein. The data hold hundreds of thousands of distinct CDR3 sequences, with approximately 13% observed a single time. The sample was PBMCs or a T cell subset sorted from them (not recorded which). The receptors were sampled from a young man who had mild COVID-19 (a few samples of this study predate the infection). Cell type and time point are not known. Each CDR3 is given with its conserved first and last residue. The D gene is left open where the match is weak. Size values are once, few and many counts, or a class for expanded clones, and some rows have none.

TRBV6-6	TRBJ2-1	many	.	TGTGCCAGCAGTTACGACACCCTCTCCTACAATGAGCAGTTCTTC	CASSYDTLSYNEQFF
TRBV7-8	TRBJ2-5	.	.	TGTGCCAGCAGCTTAGTACAGGGTCAGAAGTACTTC	CASSLVQGQKYF
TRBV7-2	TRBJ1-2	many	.	TGTGCCAGCAGCCCCGGACCATGGGACTATGGCTACACCTTC	CASSPGPWDYGYTF
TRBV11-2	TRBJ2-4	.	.	TGTGCCAGCAGCTTAGATCTACGGCGGCCAGGGGACTTC	CASSLDLRRPGDF
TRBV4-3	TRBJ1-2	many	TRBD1	TGCGCCAGCAGCCGACAGGGGCGGTATGGCTACACCTTC	CASSRQGRYGYTF
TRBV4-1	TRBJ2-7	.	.	TGCGCCAGCAGCCAAGATGGGGGCGAGCAGTACTTC	CASSQDGGEQYF
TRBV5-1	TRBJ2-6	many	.	TGCGCCAGCCGACAGGCCGGCGGGGCCAACGTCCTGACTTTC	CASRQAGGANVLTF
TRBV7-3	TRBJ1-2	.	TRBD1	TGTGCCAGCAGCTTAATTATGCCGGGACAGGGGGCGCGGGGCTACACCTTC	CASSLIMPGQGARGYTF
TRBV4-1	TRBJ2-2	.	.	TGCGCCAGCAGCCCACATATCGGGGGGGAGCTGTTTTTT	CASSPHIGGELFF
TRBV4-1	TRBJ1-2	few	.	TGCGCCAGCAGCCAACGGACTGTCGGGAGCCTCTATGGCTACACCTTC	CASSQRTVGSLYGYTF
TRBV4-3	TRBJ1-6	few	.	TGCGCCAGCAGCCAAGCCGGGACATTGGGTTCACCCCTCCACTTT	CASSQAGTLGSPLHF
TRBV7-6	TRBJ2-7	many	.	TGTGCCAGCAGCTCGGGATGGGATGAGGACACCTACGAGCAGTACTTC	CASSSGWDEDTYEQYF
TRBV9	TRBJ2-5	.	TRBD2	TGTGCCAGCAGCGCTAGCGGATTAGAGACCCAGTACTTC	CASSASGLETQYF
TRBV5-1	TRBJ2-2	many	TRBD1	TGCGCCAGCAGCCAGGGGGCGAACACCGGGGAGCTGTTTTTT	CASSQGANTGELFF
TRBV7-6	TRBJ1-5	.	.	TGTGCCAGCAGCCCCGGCAGCAATCAGCCCCAGCATTTT	CASSPGSNQPQHF
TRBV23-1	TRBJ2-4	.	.	TGCGCCAGCAGTCGGAATGGAAGGGAGTCCAAAAATAACATTCAGTACTTC	CASSRNGRESKNNIQYF
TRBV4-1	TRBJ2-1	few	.	TGCGCCAGCAGCGTAGGCAGGGGTTACAATGAGCAGTTCTTC	CASSVGRGYNEQFF
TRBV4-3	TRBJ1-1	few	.	TGCGCCAGCAGCCCTTCGTCCCGGATGAACACTGAAGCTTTCTTT	CASSPSSRMNTEAFF
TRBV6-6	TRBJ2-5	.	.	TGTGCCAGCAGCTGGGACTACCAAGAGACCCAGTACTTC	CASSWDYQETQYF
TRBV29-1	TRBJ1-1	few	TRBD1	TGCAGCGTGGGACAGGGTGAAGCTTTCTTT	CSVGQGEAFF
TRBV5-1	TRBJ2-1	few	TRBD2	TGCGCCAGCAGCCCTATAGCGGGGGAAGGTGAGCAGTTCTTC	CASSPIAGEGEQFF
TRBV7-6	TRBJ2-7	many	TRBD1	TGTGCCAGCAGCTTAGAGCAGGGGGTGAGGTACGAGCAGTACTTC	CASSLEQGVRYEQYF